This T cell receptor (beta chain) was sequenced in a study of blood T cell repertoires in COVID-19. As for the study in general: Samples taken during acute and convalescent COVID-19 were collected in the United States, Italy and Spain. The cDNA or gDNA used as material had been derived from T cells, B-cell-depleted T cells, or PBMCs.

The CDR3 spans 13 residues. With V trimmed by 0 bases and J by 11 bases, 6 bases remained unmatched. Original processing notes: Quantification of nucleated cells was approximated via reference gene primer amplification. Method: immunoSEQ multiplex PCR; TCRdb's copy keeps in-frame clones and lacks some. V, J and clone size reflect that table, while D and trimming were determined from the DNA. The sample has 95,000 to 100,000 clones, around 90% seen once. The rearrangement uses TRBV12-3 or TRBV12-4 and TRBJ1-2; 7 bases map to TRBD1. The sequenced material came from peripheral blood. This TCR came from a man between 45 and 60 years old with acute or convalescent COVID-19. The CDR3, as DNA: TGTGCCAGCAGTTTAGCGGACAGGAGGGTTTACACCTTC. Protein sequence: CASSLADRRVYTF.